The present T cell receptor beta chain was sequenced within a study of cytomegalovirus exposure and HLA in healthy donors. The study's findings and limits: Accounts indicate the classifier identified cytomegalovirus status with strong specificity and sensitivity.

This CDR3 is built from 16 residues. CDR1 and CDR2 from the germline V gene are LGHNA and YNFKEQ. V dropped 0 bases and J dropped 10; count of bases not matched to a gene: 11. The donors were part of the validation cohort, which consisted of over a hundred subjects and was separate from the first cohort of several hundred subjects. Sequencing was performed with immunoSEQ multiplex PCR; in TCRdb, only in-frame clones are kept and a portion is missing. The table lists roughly 70,000 clones, around 96% of them singletons. Concerning this clone itself: What it recognizes is unknown.

The sequencing sample was made of PBMCs. The chain links TRBV4-2 to TRBJ2-1, with 8 bases fitting TRBD2. The TCR originated in a man younger than 35 in good health and CMV-seronegative. The CDR3 DNA reads as TGTGCCAGCAGCCAAGATCGTCTAGCGGGTTTTAACGAGCAGTTCTTC. Residues: CASSQDRLAGFNEQFF.